This is a list of T cell receptor beta chains from one sample in a study of OX40 agonist ivuxolimab in advanced cancers. Using immunoSEQ multiplex PCR, the repertoire was profiled, and TCRdb retains in-frame clones only, with some absent. Of approximately 74,000 clones in the sample, 80% to 95% were seen once. This specimen consisted of CD4+ or CD8+ T cells sorted from blood, obtained in a trial of the OX40 agonist ivuxolimab. Source of these receptors: an adult with an advanced solid tumor such as melanoma, head and neck, liver or kidney cancer. The CDR3 runs from the conserved cysteine through the conserved F or W. A D gene is named only where the DNA matches it firmly. For some rows the clone size is stated as once, few or many, or as a class when expanded; others skip it.

>once|-|TRBJ1-1|TRBV27
TGTGCCAGCAGTTTATCTTGGGGGGCGAACACTGAAGCTTTCTTT
CASSLSWGANTEAFF
>-|-|TRBJ1-1|TRBV27
TGTGCCAGCAGTTGGGGGGTGAACACTGAAGCTTTCTTT
CASSWGVNTEAFF
>-|TRBD1|TRBJ1-2|TRBV18
TGTGCCAGCTCCCAGCTGGACAGGGATTGGGGCTACACCTTC
CASSQLDRDWGYTF
>-|-|TRBJ2-1|TRBV2
TGTGCCAGCAGGCTAACCCCCGGGACATCCTACAATGAGCAGTTCTTC
CASRLTPGTSYNEQFF
>-|TRBD2|TRBJ2-1|TRBV7-3
TGTGCCAGCAGCATAACTAGCGGGGGGGCCTCAGGATACAATGAGCAGTTCTTC
CASSITSGGASGYNEQFF
>-|TRBD2|TRBJ2-3|TRBV14
TGTGCCAGCAGCCAGGGGCCTAGCGGGAGTGTAGATACGCAGTATTTT
CASSQGPSGSVDTQYF
>-|-|TRBJ2-5|TRBV20-1
TGCAGTGCTAGGTCTACCCAGCCCCAGTACTTC
CSARSTQPQYF
>-|-|TRBJ2-5|TRBV7-3
TGTGCCAGCAGCTTATTCGGGGAGAGGGGAGAGACCCAGTACTTC
CASSLFGERGETQYF
>-|TRBD2|TRBJ2-7|TRBV15
TGTGCCACCAGCAGCGGCGGGGGTGACTACGAGCAGTACTTC
CATSSGGGDYEQYF
>-|-|TRBJ1-1|TRBV5-4
TGTGCCAGCAGCTTGACCCCCATGAACACTGAAGCTTTCTTT
CASSLTPMNTEAFF
>-|-|TRBJ2-1|TRBV5-1
TGCGCCAGCAGCTTGGGCAATGAGCAGTTCTTC
CASSLGNEQFF
>-|TRBD1|TRBJ2-7|TRBV28
TGTGCCAGCAGTCCTCGACAGGGAAATCTCTACGAGCAGTACTTC
CASSPRQGNLYEQYF
>-|-|TRBJ1-1|TRBV6-6
TGTGCCAGCAGCCTAGGTCCTGAAGCTTTCTTT
CASSLGPEAFF
>-|-|TRBJ1-1|TRBV4-2
TGTGCCAGCAGCCAAGAACCGACAGCGAACACTGAAGCTTTCTTT
CASSQEPTANTEAFF
>-|-|TRBJ2-1|TRBV6-1
TGTGCCAGCATCCAATGGGCGGGCAATGAGCAGTTCTTC
CASIQWAGNEQFF
>-|-|TRBJ2-2|TRBV27
TGTGCCAGCACTGGGGTTGCGGAAACCGGGGAGCTGTTTTTT
CASTGVAETGELFF
>-|TRBD1|TRBJ1-2|TRBV27
TGTGCCAGCAGTTTCTCAGGGGGATGGGATGGCTACACCTTC
CASSFSGGWDGYTF
>once|-|TRBJ1-1|TRBV7-9
TGTGCCAGCAGCTCCTACTGGACTGCGGGATTAGGCACTGAAGCTTTCTTT
CASSSYWTAGLGTEAFF
>-|TRBD1|TRBJ1-2|TRBV7-9
TGTGCCAGCAGCCTGACAGGGAATGGCTACACCTTC
CASSLTGNGYTF
>-|-|TRBJ1-1|TRBV5-1
TGCGCCAGCAGCTTGGCCGTGGGTAGCACTGAAGCTTTCTTT
CASSLAVGSTEAFF
>-|-|TRBJ1-4|TRBV7-9
TGTGCCAGCAGCCCGATCGAGGGACACCCAAATGAAAAACTGTTTTTT
CASSPIEGHPNEKLFF
>-|-|TRBJ2-1|TRBV27
TGTGCCAGCAGTTCAGGAAATTTAGGGCCCTACAATGAGCAGTTCTTC
CASSSGNLGPYNEQFF
>-|TRBD1|TRBJ1-2|TRBV27
TGTGCCAGCGGCCCCACGGGACAGGGGGCCCTTAACTATGGCTACACCTTC
CASGPTGQGALNYGYTF
>-|-|TRBJ2-3|TRBV19
TGTGCCAGTAGTGCGCATGGAACAGATACGCAGTATTTT
CASSAHGTDTQYF
>-|TRBD1|TRBJ2-5|TRBV7-6
TGTGCCAGCAGCTTTTATACGCAGACAGGGTACCAAGAGACCCAGTACTTC
CASSFYTQTGYQETQYF
>-|TRBD2|TRBJ2-1|TRBV27
TGTGCCAGCATCCCCTGGACTAGCGGGAGAGGTGAGCAGTTCTTC
CASIPWTSGRGEQFF
>few|-|TRBJ1-1|TRBV30
TGTGCCTGTAGGGCTAGCGGGACTGAAGCTTTCTTT
CACRASGTEAFF
>-|-|TRBJ2-7|TRBV28
TGTGCCAGCCAGGGGAACCCTGGCTACGAGCAGTACTTC
CASQGNPGYEQYF
>-|TRBD1|TRBJ2-7|TRBV18
TGTGCCAGCTCACAAGAACGGACAGGGATCAACGAGCAGTACTTC
CASSQERTGINEQYF
>-|-|TRBJ2-7|TRBV29-1
TGCAGCGTTGAAGTGGGCAGCTACGAGCAGTACTTC
CSVEVGSYEQYF
>-|-|TRBJ1-5|TRBV4-3
TGCGCCAGCAGCCAAGATAGCGGCCGGGACAATCAGCCCCAGCATTTT
CASSQDSGRDNQPQHF
>-|TRBD1|TRBJ1-5|TRBV27
TGTGCCAGCAGTTTATCCGGGACAGGGGATTATAGCAATCAGCCCCAGCATTTT
CASSLSGTGDYSNQPQHF
>-|-|TRBJ1-3|TRBV30
TGTGCCTGGAACCCATTCGGGGAAAACACCATATATTTT
CAWNPFGENTIYF
>-|TRBD1|TRBJ2-6|TRBV6-1
TGTGCCAGCAGTGACCGACAGGGCTCTGGGGCCAACGTCCTGACTTTC
CASSDRQGSGANVLTF
>-|TRBD2|TRBJ2-1|TRBV19
TGTGCCAGTAGTATATTTGCGGGGGACCTCAATGAGCAGTTCTTC
CASSIFAGDLNEQFF
>-|-|TRBJ2-1|TRBV15
TGTGCCACCAGCAGAAGACTAGAACCCTACAATGAGCAGTTCTTC
CATSRRLEPYNEQFF
>-|TRBD2|TRBJ2-2|TRBV27
TGTGCCAGCAGCCTACTAGCGGGAGGGACCGGGGAGCTGTTTTTT
CASSLLAGGTGELFF
>-|-|TRBJ2-2|TRBV2
TGTGCCAGCAGTGAATTAATTCGTCTGGGTTTTAACACCGGGGAGCTGTTTTTT
CASSELIRLGFNTGELFF
>-|TRBD2|TRBJ2-1|TRBV4-1
TGCGCCAGCAGCCCGTATGCGCTAGCGGGAGTTGGTGAGCAGTTCTTC
CASSPYALAGVGEQFF